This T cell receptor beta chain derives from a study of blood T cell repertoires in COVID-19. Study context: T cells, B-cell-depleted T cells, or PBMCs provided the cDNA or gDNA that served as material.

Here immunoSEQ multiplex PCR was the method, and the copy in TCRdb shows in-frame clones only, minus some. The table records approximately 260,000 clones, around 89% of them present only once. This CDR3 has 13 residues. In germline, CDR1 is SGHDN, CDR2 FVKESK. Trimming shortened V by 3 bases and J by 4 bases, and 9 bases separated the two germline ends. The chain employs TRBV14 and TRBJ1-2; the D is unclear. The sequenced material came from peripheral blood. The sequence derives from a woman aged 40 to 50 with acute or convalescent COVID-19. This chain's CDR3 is CASSHVPLYGYTF. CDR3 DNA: TGTGCCAGCAGCCACGTTCCCCTCTATGGCTACACCTTC.